This TCR beta chain was obtained from a study of CD4+ T cells in melanoma. The ends were cut back, 5 bases at V and 7 bases at J, with 18 bases in the middle. CDR3 length: 15 amino acids. Germline V gene data show CDR1 as LNHDA and CDR2 as SQIVND (reference sequence). Profiling relied on immunoSEQ multiplex PCR, and the TCRdb table lists in-frame clones only, not all of them. Among about 140,000 clones listed, around nine tenths were seen once. This clonotype originated in a human donor with melanoma. The chain has TRBV19 and TRBJ1-5; a possible D gene is TRBD1 (6 bases). Written as DNA, the CDR3 is TGTGCCAGTAGTTTCCAAAACAGGGATGGGCAGCCCCAGCATTTT. Translation gives CASSFQNRDGQPQHF. The full variable domain, its missing parts supplied by reference TRBV19 and TRBJ1-5, is DGGITQSPKYLFRKEGQNVTLSCEQNLNHDAMYWYRQDPGQGLRLIYYSQIVNDFQKGDIAEGYSVSREKKESFPLTVTSAQKNPTAFYLCASSFQNRDGQPQHFGDGTRLSIL.